This TCR beta chain comes out of a study of blood T cells in healthy people across ages (dated by TCRdb to the mid-2010s). Study-wide context: In model experiments, template switching captured about one uniquely barcoded TCR beta cDNA molecule for every two T cells. The donors were divided into four age groups: young (average roughly 17 years), middle-aged (around 41), aged (roughly 66) and long-lived (around 87). The study analyzed two additional independent replicas of 1 million unique cDNA reads from the same blood draw for two donors, one aged 18 to 29 and one aged 80 or older. The study measured age-related changes in TCR beta repertoire diversity using deep sequencing normalized with unique cDNA molecular identifiers. Donors of different ages were randomly distributed across sequencing lanes to avoid experimental bias. Overall study results and their limits: A strong correlation was found between observed TCR beta diversity and the percentage of naive T cells measured by flow cytometry. Observed TCR beta diversity per million T cells fell roughly linearly with age, and a significant reduction was already apparent by age roughly 40. Because the CMV infection status of the donors was unknown, age-related changes in expanded clonotypes may potentially have been confounded. Conclusive comparison of naive and antigen-experienced compartments was prevented by the profiling of bulk unsorted PBMCs. Compared with the aged group, the long-lived group had more naive CD4+ T cells, fewer expanded clones and increased TCR diversity, suggesting age selection. Estimates of total diversity from one million sequenced T cells were regarded as lower bounds and underestimates.

The roughly 39 donors, aged about 6 to 100 years, were systemically healthy Caucasian individuals from Russia. About 10 milliliters of peripheral blood were collected from each donor into EDTA-treated Vacutainer tubes. Ficoll-Paque density-gradient centrifugation was used to isolate PBMCs, with at least 6 million obtained per sample. Total RNA, at least 5.5 micrograms per sample, was extracted from PBMCs with Trizol reagent. Naive CD45RAhigh/CD27high T cell percentages were measured by flow cytometry on a PBMC aliquot from every donor. This clonotype turned up a few times. Its antigen is not yet known. No base quality information exists; no much larger clone differs at one position. Library preparation employed 5' RACE. The data were produced on an Illumina HiSeq 2500. A second roughly 7 to 12 cycle PCR used a sample-barcoded 5' primer and a J-beta primer mix. A template-switch 5' adaptor carrying 12 random nucleotides introduced a unique molecular identifier onto each TCR beta cDNA molecule. Each sample yielded at least 2.5 million CDR3-containing paired-end reads. All of the RNA was converted into first-strand cDNA using the Mint cDNA synthesis kit, with a TRBC-specific oligonucleotide serving as the primer. After uracil-DNA glycosylase treatment, a first 18-cycle PCR used universal primers M1SS and BC2_uni_R on all cDNA. For the original study's pipeline: Each sample was normalized by randomly selecting 1 million high-quality reads, each carrying a distinct molecular identifier. Instead of being binned into consensus sequences, reads with shared molecular identifiers were discarded. MiTCR, run with a Q25 quality threshold and the strictest error-elimination algorithm, handled CDR3 identification, clonotype clustering and error correction. A nonparametric unseen species model with Euler transformation was used to estimate lower-bound total TCR beta diversity. Starting from the raw public reads, TCRdb applied fastp trimming at Q25, assembled clones with MiXCR and retained in-frame beta chains. A single entry per CDR3 protein holds the most common genes and DNA from its merged rows. These V and J calls derive from TCRdb rather than the authors' analysis. The sample table records roughly 930,000 distinct CDR3 sequences; roughly 52% of these occur just once. The top ten constitute roughly an eighth of the sample.

The CDR1 and CDR2 encoded by the germline V gene (reference sequence) are MNHEY and SMNVEV. From the cysteine up to the phenylalanine, the CDR3 has a length of 17 residues. This entry keeps only the CDR3 DNA: 51 bases, framed from base 1. V drops 3 bases and J drops 3 bases, leaving 19 bases in between. Sequencing was performed on blood. This TCR was recovered from a man under 40 in good health. The V and J segments used are TRBV27 and TRBJ2-3, and possibly TRBD2, on 5 matching bases. The CDR3 has the sequence CASSLGNFAGGTDTQYF. The sequenced DNA: TGTGCCAGCAGTTTGGGGAACTTTGCGGGCGGGACAGATACGCAGTATTTT.